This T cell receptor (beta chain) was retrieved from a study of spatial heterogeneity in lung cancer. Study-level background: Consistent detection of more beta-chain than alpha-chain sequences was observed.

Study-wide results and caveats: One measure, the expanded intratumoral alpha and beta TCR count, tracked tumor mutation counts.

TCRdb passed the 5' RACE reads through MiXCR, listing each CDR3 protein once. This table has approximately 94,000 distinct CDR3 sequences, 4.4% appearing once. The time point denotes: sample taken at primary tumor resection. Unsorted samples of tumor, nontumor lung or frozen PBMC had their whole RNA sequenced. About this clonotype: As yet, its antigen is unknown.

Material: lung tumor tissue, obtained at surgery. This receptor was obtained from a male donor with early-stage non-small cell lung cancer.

The DNA of the CDR3 is TGTGCCACCAGCAGGGGTGGAGCGGGAGTAGGTACGCAGTATTTT. Translating it yields CATSRGGAGVGTQYF. The J gene is TRBJ2-3, the V gene TRBV15; 8 nucleotides agree with TRBD2. Germline V gene lookup returns CDR1 LNHNV and CDR2 YYDKDF (reference sequence). J was trimmed by 8 bases and V by 3 bases; bases with no gene match: 10. The CDR3 runs 15 residues.